This T cell receptor (beta chain) was sequenced in a study of read filtering for tumor transcriptome and immune sequencing. Study-level background: Whole-transcriptome libraries were prepared after DNase treatment. RNA-seq yielded only about 80 to 1,400 TCR reads, IR-seq about 4.05 to 10.27 million.

This clonotype came up many times. Its antigen is as yet unknown. General observations from the study: Single-read clonotypes: roughly 82% of IR-seq clonotypes (approximately 4% of reads), about 75% of RNA-seq clonotypes (approximately 45% of reads). IR-seq captured clonotypes deeper and more reliably than RNA-seq.

This library used roughly 400 ng RNA and molecular barcoded adaptors spanning alpha/delta and beta/gamma chains. In TCRdb, the reads were re-called with MiXCR into one record per CDR3 protein. The table shows 100,000 to 150,000 distinct CDR3 sequences, with under 15% occurring only once. The ends lost 2 bases at V and 4 bases at J; junction bases unmatched: 8. The V gene's germline CDR1 is SEHNR and CDR2 FQNEAQ (reference sequence). CDR3 size: 17 residues. Sequenced: a population of CD138-negative cells sorted from bone marrow. The receptor's source is a donor older than 35 with multiple myeloma. This chain connects TRBV7-9 to TRBJ2-1; 10 nucleotides align to TRBD2. The CDR3 reads CASSLKGGLAVYNEQFF. The CDR3 DNA follows: TGTGCCAGCAGCTTAAAGGGAGGACTAGCGGTATACAATGAGCAGTTCTTC.